Shown below are 9 T cell receptor beta chains from a single sample sequenced in a study of blood T cell repertoires in COVID-19. The table came from immunoSEQ multiplex PCR; TCRdb's copy has only in-frame clones and leaves some out. The data show some 150,000 clones, roughly 78% seen once. Sequencing was performed on peripheral blood. These receptors came from a man older than 75 with acute or convalescent COVID-19.

A few counts support this clone. The chain uses TRBV7-2 and TRBJ1-5, with D hard to call. CDR1 is SGHTA, CDR2 FQGNSA, per germline. The CDR3 runs 14 residues. The V and J ends lost 1 base and 5 bases respectively, with 9 bases between them. The CDR3 reads CASSLDPGYQPQHF. The DNA for the CDR3 is TGTGCCAGCAGCTTAGACCCCGGGTATCAGCCCCAGCATTTT.

The chain couples TRBV6-5 to TRBJ2-7; a possible D gene is TRBD1 (5 bases). The CDR3 runs 15 residues. Trimming stripped 7 bases from V and 5 bases from J, with 21 bases between. CDR1 is MNHEY and CDR2 is SVGAGI in the germline V gene. The CDR3 loop is CASNPFAAGNHEQYF. DNA of the CDR3: TGTGCCAGCAATCCCTTTGCGGCAGGGAACCACGAGCAGTACTTC.

The rearrangement links TRBV7-3 to TRBJ1-1; unclear D gene. This CDR3 spans 13 amino acids. Trimming pared 8 bases from V and 2 bases from J, leaving 12 bases between. Germline CDR1 is SGHTA and CDR2 is FQGTGA. The CDR3 spells CASRVRDNTEAFF. For the CDR3, the DNA is TGTGCCAGCCGGGTCCGGGATAACACTGAAGCTTTCTTT.

Only one count was recorded for this clone. The genes are TRBV2 and TRBJ1-1, with 8 bases identical to TRBD1. CDR1 is SNHLY and CDR2 is FYNNEI in the germline V gene. The CDR3 extends over 17 amino acids. V was clipped by 3 bases and J by 4 bases; unmatched bases: 13. CDR3 bases: TGTGCCAGCAGTGATTCGGACAGGGCCAAAGGTCGCACTGAAGCTTTCTTT. It codes for CASSDSDRAKGRTEAFF.

V and J are TRBV5-8 and TRBJ2-2; D perhaps matches TRBD2 (6 bases). This CDR3 spans 14 amino acids. V lost 0 bases and J lost 7, with 10 bases in between. Germline V CDR1 and CDR2: SGHTS, YDEGEE. The CDR3 sequence is CASSLAGTYGELFF. CDR3 bases: TGTGCCAGCAGCTTGGCAGGGACTTACGGGGAGCTGTTTTTT. Combining the CDR3 with reference TRBV5-8 and TRBJ2-2 gives the whole variable domain EAGVTQSPTHLIKTRGQQATLRCSPISGHTSVYWYQQALGLGLQFLLWYDEGEERNRGNFPPRFSGRQFPNYSSELNVNALELEDSALYLCASSLAGTYGELFFGEGSRLTVL.

This rearrangement joins TRBV7-8 to TRBJ2-7; TRBD1 matches 7 bases. There are 12 residues in the CDR3. Trimming at V came to 5 bases and at J to 6 bases, leaving 4 bases not matched to a gene. In germline, CDR1 is SGHVS, CDR2 FQNEAQ. The CDR3 region is CASSQNRGEQYF. CDR3 DNA: TGTGCCAGCAGCCAGAACAGGGGCGAGCAGTACTTC.

The chain couples TRBV25-1 to TRBJ1-2; D gene unclear. V was pared by 5 bases and J by 6 bases, with 13 bases between. CDR3 length: 13 amino acids. Germline V lookup: CDR1 MGHDK, CDR2 SYGVNS. CDR3 in amino acids: CASSRGWADGYTF. CDR3 nucleotide sequence: TGTGCCAGCAGTCGAGGGTGGGCAGATGGCTACACCTTC.

The CDR3 here is CASSGTPSAPGFGELFF. CDR3 in DNA: TGTGCCAGCAGCGGGACACCGTCGGCCCCTGGTTTCGGGGAGCTGTTTTTT. This chain uses TRBV9 with TRBJ2-2, with a possible D match to TRBD1 (5 bases). The CDR3 consists of 17 residues. Germline CDR1 and CDR2: SGDLS and YYNGEE. The V gene lost 3 bases and the J gene lost 7 bases, with 22 bases spanning the gap.

The rearrangement uses TRBV9 and TRBJ2-7; 13 bases agree with TRBD2. CDR1 is SGDLS and CDR2 is YYNGEE in the germline V gene. The V and J ends lost 3 bases and 7 bases, in that order; junction bases with no gene match: 10. The CDR3 is 16 residues long. The CDR3 nucleotides are TGTGCCAGCAGCGCCGGTTCGGGACTAGCGGGGTTGGAGCAGTACTTC. Residues: CASSAGSGLAGLEQYF.